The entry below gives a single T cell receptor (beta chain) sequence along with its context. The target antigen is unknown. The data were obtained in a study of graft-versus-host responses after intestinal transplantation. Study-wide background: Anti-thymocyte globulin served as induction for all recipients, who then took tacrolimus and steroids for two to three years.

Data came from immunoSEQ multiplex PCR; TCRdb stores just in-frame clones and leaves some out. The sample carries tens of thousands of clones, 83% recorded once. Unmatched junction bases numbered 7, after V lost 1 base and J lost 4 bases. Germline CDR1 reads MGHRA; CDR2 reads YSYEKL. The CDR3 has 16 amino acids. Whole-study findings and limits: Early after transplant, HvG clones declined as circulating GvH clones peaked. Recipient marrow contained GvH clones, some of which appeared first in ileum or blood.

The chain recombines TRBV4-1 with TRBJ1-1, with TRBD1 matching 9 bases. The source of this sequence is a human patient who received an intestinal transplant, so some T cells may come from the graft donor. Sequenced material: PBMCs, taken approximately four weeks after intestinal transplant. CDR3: CASSQGSGTGRTEAFF. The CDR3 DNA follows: TGCGCCAGCAGCCAAGGATCCGGGACAGGGCGCACTGAAGCTTTCTTT.